This TCR beta chain was retrieved from a study of T cells in Graves' hyperthyroidism and ophthalmopathy. Study overall: Peripheral blood was drawn at first diagnosis, prior to all treatment.

Authors of the study amplified TCR beta CDR3 regions from RNA transcripts. The TCR CDR3 was amplified in a first-round RT-PCR using the HTBI primer set. TCRdb fed the multiplex PCR reads into MiXCR, producing one record per CDR3 protein. The data hold hundreds of thousands of distinct CDR3 sequences, with 15% to 18% observed a single time. Used for diagnoses were clinical symptoms, serum thyroxine and TRAb, thyroid ultrasound and orbital computed tomography. This clonotype was detected ten times or more. Antigen unknown. Regarding the study as a whole: Appearing also in blood were most of the thyroid clonotypes expanded above 0.001.

The V end lost 5 bases, the J end lost 8 bases, and 19 bases lay between the germline ends. The CDR3 is 15 residues long. The receptor was derived from a young woman with Graves' hyperthyroidism. Sequenced input: blood. V and J are TRBV12-3 or TRBV12-4 and TRBJ2-1, with D perhaps matching TRBD1 or TRBD2 (5 bases each). The CDR3 DNA follows: TGTGCCAGCAGTCCACTAGGGCAGGGAAGGGATGAGCAGTTCTTC. Its protein product is CASSPLGQGRDEQFF.